This T cell receptor beta chain originates from a study of regulatory T cells in long-lasting Graves disease. Turning to the study itself: Positivity for TSH receptor antibodies plus over 5 years of antithyroid drugs meant persistent Graves' disease. Overall study findings and caveats: A greater number of public clonotypes (2,741) was shared by persistent patients than by new patients (about 990). Limited samples may have lowered accuracy.

Arm-PCR of CDR3 regions and iRepertoire HTBI primers were the basis on which TCR beta libraries were built. One entry per CDR3 protein, called by TCRdb with MiXCR from the multiplex PCR reads. The sample yields 400,000 to 500,000 distinct CDR3 sequences, around 23% seen once. The CDR3 extends over 12 amino acids. Germline V gene sequence: CDR1 SQVTM, CDR2 ANQGSEA. Trimming shortened V by 6 bases and J by 0 bases, and 8 bases separated the two germline ends. Noted time point: persistent/refractory GD, antithyroid drugs over 5 years with positive TRAb. Construction of the TCR library relied on RNA isolated from PBMCs. Investigators report Graves' disease was diagnosed under American Thyroid Association guidelines. In its sample, this clonotype was seen many times. Its target is not known.

J is TRBJ2-5 and V is TRBV29-1; perhaps TRBD1 as D (6 bases). This TCR came from a female donor with Graves disease. The starting material was peripheral blood mononuclear cells (PBMCs), obtained when the disease was refractory, from a patient treated with antithyroid drugs. The CDR3 nucleotides are TGCAGCGTCAGGGGACACCAAGAGACCCAGTACTTC. This gives the protein CSVRGHQETQYF.